The clone carrying this TCR beta chain has just one count. Its specificity is not known. These data come from a study of shared clonotypes between healthy human individuals. Regarding the study as a whole: Generation probabilities of non-shared clonotypes were lower (relative to those shared by all four donors).

The ends lost 3 bases at V and 5 bases at J; junction bases unmatched: 3. CDR1 and CDR2 from the germline V gene are SGDLS and YYNGEE. There are 15 residues in the CDR3. The method was immunoSEQ multiplex PCR; TCRdb's version includes in-frame clones alone and lacks a portion of them. The sample holds fewer than 1.8 million clones; about 98.5% are singletons and the top ten take roughly 0.36%. Material: naive CD4+ T cells sorted from blood. Subset indicated: CD45RA+ positively selected. The clonotype comes from a man aged 25 to 40 in good health. This sequence joins TRBV9 and TRBJ2-2, with 11 bases matching TRBD1. The chain's CDR3 is CASSADRGRTGELFF. CDR3 coding DNA: TGTGCCAGCAGCGCGGACAGGGGGCGAACCGGGGAGCTGTTTTTT. Complete variable domain (other parts from reference TRBV9 and TRBJ2-2): DSGVTQTPKHLITATGQRVTLRCSPRSGDLSVYWYQQSLDQGLQFLIQYYNGEERAKGNILERFSAQQFPDLHSELNLSSLELGDSALYFCASSADRGRTGELFFGEGSRLTVL.